This TCR beta chain was retrieved from a study of blood T cell repertoires in COVID-19 (dated by TCRdb to the early 2020s). Background for the entire study: The collaborator samples originated in the United States, Italy and Spain and spanned the acute and convalescent phases of COVID-19. The prospective study material was composed of cDNA or gDNA derived from T cells, B-cell-depleted T cells, or PBMCs. Deeply sampled blood TCRbeta repertoires from subjects exposed to, actively infected with, or recovered from COVID-19 were included in the dataset. The repertoires were released in a freely available public database meant as a resource for research on the immune response to SARS-CoV-2. The samples were drawn from the first 160 participants of the ongoing ImmuneRACE study and from roughly 1,300 subjects provided by 6 global collaborators. A de-identified subject ID, COVID-19 status, age in years and sex were almost always included in the sample metadata. HLA class I and class II types, where available, came from metadata supplied by the sample provider rather than from assay-based typing.

Beyond this particular receptor, the publication reports: Clinical and demographic metadata were provided uncurated, with the amount varying by source and participant.

Of note for this clone: The antigen this receptor binds is unknown. No much larger clone is present one base from it, and per-base qualities are unavailable.

TCRbeta CDR3 regions were amplified from genomic DNA by means of the immunoSEQ Assay, a bias-controlled multiplex PCR. As for how the authors treated the data: Nucleated cell counts per sample were estimated from amplification of reference gene primers within the assay. To quantify the absolute abundance of each unique TCRbeta CDR3 rearrangement, sequence reads were collapsed and filtered. For each sample, productive Simpson clonality was calculated by taking the square root of Simpson's diversity index across productive rearrangements. The table comes from immuneACCESS by way of TCRdb, which keeps in-frame sequences with V and J called. Part of the clones is missing from these tables; in studies checked, under half for an unresolved V gene and the rest for unknown reasons. V, J and clone size were drawn from that table, and D and trimming were deduced from the DNA. The sample has over 200,000 clones on record, 83% of them singletons. The ten largest clones take up roughly 2.7% of the sample.

The collaborating institutions used their own protocols to collect whole blood in K2EDTA tubes. For TCRbeta analysis, collaborators shipped samples as frozen whole blood, isolated PBMCs, or DNA extracted from either of those sample types. There are 14 amino acids in the CDR3, from cysteine to phenylalanine inclusive. Of all the DNA, just the CDR3 is kept, 42 bases in frame from base 1. CDR1 and CDR2 (SGHVS, FQNEAQ) derive from the germline V gene. Relative to germline, V is 5 bases shorter and J is 8 bases shorter, with 18 bases between their ends. The V gene is TRBV7-8 and the J gene is TRBJ1-1; the D gene is perhaps TRBD1, from 6 matching bases. Sequencing was carried out using peripheral blood. The receptor comes from a woman between 40 and 55 years old with active or convalescent COVID-19. The nucleotide sequence is TGTGCCAGCAGCCGCCGGTCGGGGACAACGGAAGCTTTCTTT. Translated, it gives CASSRRSGTTEAFF.